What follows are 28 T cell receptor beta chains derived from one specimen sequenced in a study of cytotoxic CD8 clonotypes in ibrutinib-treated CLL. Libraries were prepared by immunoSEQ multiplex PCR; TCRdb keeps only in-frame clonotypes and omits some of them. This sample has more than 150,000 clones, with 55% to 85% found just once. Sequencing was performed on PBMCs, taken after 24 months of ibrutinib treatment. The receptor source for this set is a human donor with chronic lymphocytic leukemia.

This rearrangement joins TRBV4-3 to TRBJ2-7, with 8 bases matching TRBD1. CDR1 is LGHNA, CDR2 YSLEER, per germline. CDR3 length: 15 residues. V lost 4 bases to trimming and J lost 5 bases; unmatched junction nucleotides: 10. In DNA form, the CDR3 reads TGCGCCAGCAGCCTAAGCCCGGACAGGGACCACGAGCAGTACTTC. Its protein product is CASSLSPDRDHEQYF.

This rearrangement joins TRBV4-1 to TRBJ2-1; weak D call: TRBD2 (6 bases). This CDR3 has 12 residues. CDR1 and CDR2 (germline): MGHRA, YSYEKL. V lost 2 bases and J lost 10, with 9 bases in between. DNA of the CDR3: TGCGCCAGCAGCCAACCCGGGGGAGAGCAGTTCTTC. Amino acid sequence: CASSQPGGEQFF.

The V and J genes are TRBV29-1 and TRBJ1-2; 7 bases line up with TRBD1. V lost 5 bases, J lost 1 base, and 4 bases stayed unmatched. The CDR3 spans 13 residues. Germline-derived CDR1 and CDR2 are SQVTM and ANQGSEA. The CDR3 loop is CSVLQGDNYGYTF. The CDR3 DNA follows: TGCAGCGTTCTGCAGGGGGATAACTATGGCTACACCTTC.

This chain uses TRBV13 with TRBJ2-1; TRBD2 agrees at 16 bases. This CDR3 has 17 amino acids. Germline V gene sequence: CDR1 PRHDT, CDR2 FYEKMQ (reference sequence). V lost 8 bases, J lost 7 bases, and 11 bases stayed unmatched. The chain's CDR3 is CASGGLAGGPWTNEQFF. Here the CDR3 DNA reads TGTGCCAGCGGGGGACTAGCGGGAGGGCCGTGGACAAATGAGCAGTTCTTC.

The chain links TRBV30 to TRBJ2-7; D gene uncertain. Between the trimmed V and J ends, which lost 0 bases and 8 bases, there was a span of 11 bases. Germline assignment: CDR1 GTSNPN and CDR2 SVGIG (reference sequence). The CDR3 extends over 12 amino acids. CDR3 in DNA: TGTGCCTGGAGTGTAGTGTGGGATCAGCAGTACTTC. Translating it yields CAWSVVWDQQYF.

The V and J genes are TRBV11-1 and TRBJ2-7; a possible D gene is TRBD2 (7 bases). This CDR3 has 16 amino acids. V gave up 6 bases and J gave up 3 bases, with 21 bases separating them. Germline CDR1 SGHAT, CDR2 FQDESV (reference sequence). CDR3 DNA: TGTGCCAGCAGTCTCCTAGGCGGCGGGGGCCTCTACGAGCAGTACTTC. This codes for CASSLLGGGGLYEQYF.

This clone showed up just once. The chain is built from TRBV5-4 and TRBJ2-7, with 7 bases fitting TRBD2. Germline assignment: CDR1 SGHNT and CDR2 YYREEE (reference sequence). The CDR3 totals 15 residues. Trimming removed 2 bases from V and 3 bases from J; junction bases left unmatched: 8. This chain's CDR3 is CASSFYAGAGYEQYF. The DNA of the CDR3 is TGTGCCAGCAGCTTTTACGCGGGAGCGGGCTACGAGCAGTACTTC.

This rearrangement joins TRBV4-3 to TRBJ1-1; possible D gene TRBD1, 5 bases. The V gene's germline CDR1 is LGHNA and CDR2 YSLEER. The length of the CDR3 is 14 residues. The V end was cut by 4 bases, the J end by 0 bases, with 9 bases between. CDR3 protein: CASSPGPVNTEAFF. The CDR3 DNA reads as TGCGCCAGCAGCCCGGGACCGGTGAACACTGAAGCTTTCTTT.

CDR3 DNA: TGTGCCAGCAGCAGGGGACAGATGAACACCGGGGAGCTGTTTTTT. Its protein is CASSRGQMNTGELFF. This sequence joins TRBV9 and TRBJ2-2; 7 bases map to TRBD1. The germline gives CDR1 SGDLS, CDR2 YYNGEE. Germline trimming cut 4 bases from V and 1 base from J; bases unmatched to any gene: 4. This CDR3 comprises 15 residues.

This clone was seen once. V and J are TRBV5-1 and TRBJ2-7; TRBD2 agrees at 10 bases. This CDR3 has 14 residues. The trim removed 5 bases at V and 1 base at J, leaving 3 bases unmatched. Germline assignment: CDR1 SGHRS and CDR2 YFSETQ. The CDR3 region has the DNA TGCGCCAGCAGTTCTAGCGGGGGTTCCTACGAGCAGTACTTC. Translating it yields CASSSSGGSYEQYF. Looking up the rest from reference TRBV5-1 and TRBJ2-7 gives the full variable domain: KAGVTQTPRYLIKTRGQQVTLSCSPISGHRSVSWYQQTPGQGLQFLFEYFSETQRNKGNFPGRFSGRQFSNSRSEMNVSTLELGDSALYLCASSSSGGSYEQYFGPGTRLTVT.

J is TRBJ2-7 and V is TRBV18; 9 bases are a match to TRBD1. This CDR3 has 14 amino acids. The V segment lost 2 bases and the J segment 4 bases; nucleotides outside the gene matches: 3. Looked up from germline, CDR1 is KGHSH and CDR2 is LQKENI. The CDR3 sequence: CASSPMGTGYEQYF. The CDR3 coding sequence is TGTGCCAGCTCACCAATGGGGACAGGGTACGAGCAGTACTTC.

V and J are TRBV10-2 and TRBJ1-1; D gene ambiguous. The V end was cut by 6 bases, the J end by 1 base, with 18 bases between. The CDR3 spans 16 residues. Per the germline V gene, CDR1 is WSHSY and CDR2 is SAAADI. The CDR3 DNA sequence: TGCGCCAGCAGGGTAGGCAGAATAGAGGAGAACACTGAAGCTTTCTTT. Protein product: CASRVGRIEENTEAFF.

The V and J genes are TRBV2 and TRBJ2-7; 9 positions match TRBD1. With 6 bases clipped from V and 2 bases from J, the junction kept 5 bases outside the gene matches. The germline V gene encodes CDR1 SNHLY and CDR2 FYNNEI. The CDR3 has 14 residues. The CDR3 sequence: CASRRTGDPYEQYF. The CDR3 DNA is TGTGCCAGCAGGAGGACAGGGGACCCCTACGAGCAGTACTTC.

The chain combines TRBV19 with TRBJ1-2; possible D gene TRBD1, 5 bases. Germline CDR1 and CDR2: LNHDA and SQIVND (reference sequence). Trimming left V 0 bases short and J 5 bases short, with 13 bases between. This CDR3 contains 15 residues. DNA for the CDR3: TGTGCCAGTAGTATAGACTTAGGGACGAAGTATGGCTACACCTTC. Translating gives CASSIDLGTKYGYTF.

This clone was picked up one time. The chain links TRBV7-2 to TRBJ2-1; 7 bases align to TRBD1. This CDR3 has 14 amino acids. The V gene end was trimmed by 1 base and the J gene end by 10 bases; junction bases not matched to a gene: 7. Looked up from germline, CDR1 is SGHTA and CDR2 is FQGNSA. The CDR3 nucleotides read TGTGCCAGCAGCTTAGTCCAGGGGGTCTTCGAGCAGTTCTTC. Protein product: CASSLVQGVFEQFF.

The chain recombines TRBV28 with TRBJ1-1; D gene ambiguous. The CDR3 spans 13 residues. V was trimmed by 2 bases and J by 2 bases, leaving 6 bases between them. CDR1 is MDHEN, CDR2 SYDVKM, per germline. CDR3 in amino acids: CASSLAANTEAFF. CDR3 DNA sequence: TGTGCCAGCAGTTTAGCCGCAAACACTGAAGCTTTCTTT.

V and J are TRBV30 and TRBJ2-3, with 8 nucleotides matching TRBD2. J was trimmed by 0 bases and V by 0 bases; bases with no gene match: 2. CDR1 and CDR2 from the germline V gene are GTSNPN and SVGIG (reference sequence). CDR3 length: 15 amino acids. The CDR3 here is CAWSVRGRSTDTQYF. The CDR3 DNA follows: TGTGCCTGGAGTGTACGCGGGAGGAGCACAGATACGCAGTATTTT.

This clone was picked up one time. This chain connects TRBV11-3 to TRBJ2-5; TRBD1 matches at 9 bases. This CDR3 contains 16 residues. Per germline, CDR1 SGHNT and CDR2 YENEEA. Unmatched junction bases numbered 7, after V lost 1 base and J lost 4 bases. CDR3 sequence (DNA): TGTGCCAGCAGCTTAGGGGGACAGGGTGTTGGAGAGACCCAGTACTTC. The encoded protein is CASSLGGQGVGETQYF.

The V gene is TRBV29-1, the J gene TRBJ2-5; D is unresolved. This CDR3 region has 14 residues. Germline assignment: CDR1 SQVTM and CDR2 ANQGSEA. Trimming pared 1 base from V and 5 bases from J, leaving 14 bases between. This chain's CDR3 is CSVEGVRTGETQYF. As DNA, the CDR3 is TGCAGCGTTGAAGGAGTTCGAACCGGCGAGACCCAGTACTTC. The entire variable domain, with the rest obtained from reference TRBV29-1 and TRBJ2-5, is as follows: SAVISQKPSRDICQRGTSLTIQCQVDSQVTMMFWYRQQPGQSLTLIATANQGSEATYESGFVIDKFPISRPNLTFSTLTVSNMSPEDSSIYLCSVEGVRTGETQYFGPGTRLLVL.

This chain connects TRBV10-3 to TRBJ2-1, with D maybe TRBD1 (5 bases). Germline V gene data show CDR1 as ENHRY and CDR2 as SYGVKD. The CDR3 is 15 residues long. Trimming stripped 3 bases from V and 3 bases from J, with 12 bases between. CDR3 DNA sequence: TGTGCCATCAGTGATTCAGCAGGGAACTACAATGAGCAGTTCTTC. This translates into CAISDSAGNYNEQFF.

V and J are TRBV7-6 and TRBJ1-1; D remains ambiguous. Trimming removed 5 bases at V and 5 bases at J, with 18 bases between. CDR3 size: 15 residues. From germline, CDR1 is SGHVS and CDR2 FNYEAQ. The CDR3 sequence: CASSLPDGVLTEAFF. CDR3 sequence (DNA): TGTGCCAGCAGCCTCCCGGACGGGGTGTTGACTGAAGCTTTCTTT.

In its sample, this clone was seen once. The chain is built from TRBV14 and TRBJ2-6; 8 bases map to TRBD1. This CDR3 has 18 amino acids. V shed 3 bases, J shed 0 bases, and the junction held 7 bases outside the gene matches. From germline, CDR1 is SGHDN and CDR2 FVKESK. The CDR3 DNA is TGTGCCAGCAGCCACAGGGGGCGGGTTTTCTCTGGGGCCAACGTCCTGACTTTC. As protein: CASSHRGRVFSGANVLTF. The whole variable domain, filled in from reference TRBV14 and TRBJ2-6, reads EAGVTQFPSHSVIEKGQTVTLRCDPISGHDNLYWYRRVMGKEIKFLLHFVKESKQDESGMPNNRFLAERTGGTYSTLKVQPAELEDSGVYFCASSHRGRVFSGANVLTFGAGSRLTVL.

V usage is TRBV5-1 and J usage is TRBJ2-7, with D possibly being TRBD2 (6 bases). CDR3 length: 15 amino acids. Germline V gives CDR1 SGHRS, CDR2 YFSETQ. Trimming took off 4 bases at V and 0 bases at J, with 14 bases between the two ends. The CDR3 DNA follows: TGCGCCAGCAGCCCCGGGGACTCCTACTCCTACGAGCAGTACTTC. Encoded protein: CASSPGDSYSYEQYF. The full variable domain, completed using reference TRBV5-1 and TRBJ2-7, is KAGVTQTPRYLIKTRGQQVTLSCSPISGHRSVSWYQQTPGQGLQFLFEYFSETQRNKGNFPGRFSGRQFSNSRSEMNVSTLELGDSALYLCASSPGDSYSYEQYFGPGTRLTVT.

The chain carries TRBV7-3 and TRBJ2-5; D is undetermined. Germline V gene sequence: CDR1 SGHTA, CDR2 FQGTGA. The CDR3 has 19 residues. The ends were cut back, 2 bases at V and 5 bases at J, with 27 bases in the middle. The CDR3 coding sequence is TGTGCCAGCAGCTTAGGTTTGGCACCCCCTTTGTCCGCCAGGGAGACCCAGTACTTC. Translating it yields CASSLGLAPPLSARETQYF.

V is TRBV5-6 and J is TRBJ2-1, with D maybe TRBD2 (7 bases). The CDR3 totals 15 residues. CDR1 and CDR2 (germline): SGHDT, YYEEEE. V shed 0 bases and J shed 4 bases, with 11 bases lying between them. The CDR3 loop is CASSLGGGSYNEQFF. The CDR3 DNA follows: TGTGCCAGCAGCTTGGGCGGGGGCTCTTACAATGAGCAGTTCTTC.

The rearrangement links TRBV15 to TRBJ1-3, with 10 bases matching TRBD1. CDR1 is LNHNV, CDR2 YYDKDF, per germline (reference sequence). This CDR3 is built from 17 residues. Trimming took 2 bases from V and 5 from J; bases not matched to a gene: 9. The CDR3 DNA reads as TGTGCCACCAGCAGAACCGGGACAGGGGTGTTCAGAAACACCATATATTTT. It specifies CATSRTGTGVFRNTIYF.

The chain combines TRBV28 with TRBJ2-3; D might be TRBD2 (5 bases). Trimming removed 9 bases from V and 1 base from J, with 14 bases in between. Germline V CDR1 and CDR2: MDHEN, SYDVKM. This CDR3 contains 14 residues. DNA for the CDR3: TGTGCCAGTCGGGGTTGGTTTGGCACAGATACGCAGTATTTT. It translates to CASRGWFGTDTQYF. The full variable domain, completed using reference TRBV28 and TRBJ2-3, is DVKVTQSSRYLVKRTGEKVFLECVQDMDHENMFWYRQDPGLGLRLIYFSYDVKMKEKGDIPEGYSVSREKKERFSLILESASTNQTSMYLCASRGWFGTDTQYFGPGTRLTVL.

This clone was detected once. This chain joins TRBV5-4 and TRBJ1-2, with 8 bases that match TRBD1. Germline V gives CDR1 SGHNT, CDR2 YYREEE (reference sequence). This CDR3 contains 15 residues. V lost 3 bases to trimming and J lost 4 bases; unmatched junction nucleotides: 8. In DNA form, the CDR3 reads TGTGCCAGCAGCTCGCAGGGACAGGCGATCTATGGCTACACCTTC. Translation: CASSSQGQAIYGYTF.